This T cell receptor beta chain was found in a study of CD8 T cells in Susac syndrome. Study background: Susac syndrome patients were untreated, on corticosteroids with some adding intravenous immunoglobulin, or on intravenous immunoglobulin only. Whole-study results and caveats: The study recognized that its TCR sequencing and HLA analysis covered a relatively small number of individuals.

It was with random hexamers that 0.5 to 1 ug RNA was reverse transcribed. Across 54 Vbeta and 13 Jbeta, TCR beta CDR3 was amplified with immunoSEQ multiplex PCR. One entry per CDR3 protein, called by TCRdb with MiXCR from the immunoSEQ multiplex PCR reads. The profile shows around 170,000 distinct CDR3 sequences, approximately 95% of them singletons. With 0 bases clipped from V and 4 bases from J, the junction kept 12 bases outside the gene matches. The length of the CDR3 is 18 residues. Germline V gene data show CDR1 as SGHRS and CDR2 as YFSETQ. A note on this clonotype: Its antigen remains unknown.

TEMRA cells were enriched by FACS, while CD8+ and CD4+ T cells were obtained through a negative isolation that was performed magnetically. Sequencing input: CD8+ T cells from PBMCs. This clonotype was obtained from a human donor with Susac syndrome. This sequence joins TRBV5-1 and TRBJ2-1; 8 nucleotides line up with TRBD2. The CDR3 here is CASSLGGGTSGQYNEQFF. The CDR3 DNA reads TGCGCCAGCAGCTTGGGAGGTGGTACTAGCGGCCAATACAATGAGCAGTTCTTC.